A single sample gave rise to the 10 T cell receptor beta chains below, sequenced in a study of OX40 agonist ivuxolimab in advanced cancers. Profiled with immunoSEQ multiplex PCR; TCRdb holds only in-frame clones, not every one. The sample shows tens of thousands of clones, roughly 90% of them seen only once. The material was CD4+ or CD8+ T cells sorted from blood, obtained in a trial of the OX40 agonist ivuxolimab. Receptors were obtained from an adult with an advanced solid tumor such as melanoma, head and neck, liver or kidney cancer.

CDR3 residues: CASSSTGDLLGYTF. The CDR3, as DNA: TGTGCCAGCAGTTCCACGGGGGACCTTCTGGGCTACACCTTC. This chain uses TRBV6-5 with TRBJ1-2; the D gene is possibly TRBD1 (5 bases). Germline V gene data show CDR1 as MNHEY and CDR2 as SVGAGI. The CDR3 has 14 residues. Trimming shortened V by 4 bases and J by 8 bases, and 17 bases separated the two germline ends.

Written as DNA, the CDR3 is TGTGCCAGTACAATCGGGTCCTTGAACACTGAAGCTTTCTTT. This translates into CASTIGSLNTEAFF. The V and J genes are TRBV28 and TRBJ1-1; D gene ambiguous. Germline CDR1 is MDHEN and CDR2 is SYDVKM. Trimming removed 9 bases from V and 0 bases from J, with 14 bases in between. The CDR3 has 14 residues.

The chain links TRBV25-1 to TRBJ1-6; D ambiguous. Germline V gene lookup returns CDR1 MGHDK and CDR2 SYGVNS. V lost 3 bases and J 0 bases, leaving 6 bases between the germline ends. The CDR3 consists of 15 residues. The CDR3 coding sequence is TGTGCCAGCAGTGAGACTAGCTCCTATAATTCACCCCTCCACTTT. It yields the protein CASSETSSYNSPLHF.

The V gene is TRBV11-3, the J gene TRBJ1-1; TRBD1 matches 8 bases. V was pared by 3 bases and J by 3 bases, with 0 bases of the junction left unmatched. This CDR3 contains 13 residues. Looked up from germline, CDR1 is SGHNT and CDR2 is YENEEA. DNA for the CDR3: TGTGCCAGCAGCTTGGGACAGGACACTGAAGCTTTCTTT. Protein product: CASSLGQDTEAFF.

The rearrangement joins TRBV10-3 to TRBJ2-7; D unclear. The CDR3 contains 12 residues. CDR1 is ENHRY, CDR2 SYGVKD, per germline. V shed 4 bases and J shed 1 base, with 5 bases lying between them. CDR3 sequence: CAISGGSYEQYF. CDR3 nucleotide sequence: TGTGCCATCAGTGGGGGTTCCTACGAGCAGTACTTC.

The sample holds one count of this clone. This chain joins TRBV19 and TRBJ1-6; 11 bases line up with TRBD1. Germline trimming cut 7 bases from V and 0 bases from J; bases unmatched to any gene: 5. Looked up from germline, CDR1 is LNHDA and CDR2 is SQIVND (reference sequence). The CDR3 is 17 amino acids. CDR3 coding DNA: TGTGCCAGTACCTCCGGGACAGGGGGCTCCTATAATTCACCCCTCCACTTT. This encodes CASTSGTGGSYNSPLHF.

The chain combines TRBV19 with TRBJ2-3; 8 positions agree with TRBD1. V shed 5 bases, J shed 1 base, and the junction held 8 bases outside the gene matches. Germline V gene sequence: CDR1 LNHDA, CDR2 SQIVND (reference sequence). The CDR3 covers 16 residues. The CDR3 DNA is TGTGCCAGTAGTCCGTGGACAGGGAGCCGCACAGATACGCAGTATTTT. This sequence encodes CASSPWTGSRTDTQYF.

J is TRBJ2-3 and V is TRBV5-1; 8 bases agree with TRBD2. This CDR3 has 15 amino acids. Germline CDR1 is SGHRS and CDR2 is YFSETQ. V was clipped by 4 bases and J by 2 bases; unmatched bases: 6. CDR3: CASSRAGLDTDTQYF. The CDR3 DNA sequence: TGCGCCAGCAGCCGGGCGGGACTAGACACAGATACGCAGTATTTT.

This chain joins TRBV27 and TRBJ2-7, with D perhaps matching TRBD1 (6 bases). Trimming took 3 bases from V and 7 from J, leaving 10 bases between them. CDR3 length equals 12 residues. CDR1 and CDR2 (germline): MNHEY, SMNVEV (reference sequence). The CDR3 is CASSFLTGEQYF. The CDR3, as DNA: TGTGCCAGCAGTTTTTTAACAGGGGAGCAGTACTTC.

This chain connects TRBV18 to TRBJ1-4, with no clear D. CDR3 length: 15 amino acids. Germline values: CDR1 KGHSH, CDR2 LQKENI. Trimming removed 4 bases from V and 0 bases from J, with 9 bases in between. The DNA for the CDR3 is TGTGCCAGCTCACAAACACCGACAACTAATGAAAAACTGTTTTTT. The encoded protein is CASSQTPTTNEKLFF.